The 3 T cell receptor beta chains reported below all come from one sample, sequenced in a study of spatial heterogeneity in lung cancer. The time point: sample taken at primary tumor resection. The study sequenced unsorted whole RNA from tumor, nontumor lung or frozen PBMC. One entry per CDR3 protein results from TCRdb running MiXCR on the 5' RACE reads. The table lists about 85,000 distinct CDR3 sequences, approximately 20% of them singletons. The source material was PBMCs, sampled at surgery. Receptors were obtained from a male donor with early-stage non-small cell lung cancer.

This clonotype was recorded a few times. The J gene is TRBJ2-7, the V gene TRBV28; no definite D call. This CDR3 has 12 residues. Germline loops: CDR1 MDHEN, CDR2 SYDVKM. With 4 bases removed from V and 6 bases from J, the gap between germline ends came to 10 bases. The CDR3 DNA follows: TGTGCCAGCAGTTCCCAGCCACGCGAGCAGTACTTC. Amino acid sequence: CASSSQPREQYF.

This clonotype was found many times. This chain connects TRBV24-1 to TRBJ2-4; 12 nucleotides line up with TRBD1. Germline CDR1 is KGHDR and CDR2 is SFDVKD. V trimming: 9 bases; J trimming: 1 base; junction bases outside the gene matches: 12. CDR3 length: 18 amino acids. The CDR3 reads CATENPGQGARAKNIQYF. The CDR3 bases are TGTGCCACCGAGAACCCGGGACAGGGGGCTCGGGCCAAAAACATTCAGTACTTC.

A few counts support this clonotype. V is TRBV5-4 and J is TRBJ1-1, with TRBD1 matching over 8 bases. This CDR3 comprises 15 residues. Germline CDR1 is SGHNT and CDR2 is YYREEE (reference sequence). Trimming took 4 bases from V and 0 from J; bases not matched to a gene: 5. In DNA form, the CDR3 reads TGTGCCAGCAGCAACCGACAGGGGATGAACACTGAAGCTTTCTTT. Protein product: CASSNRQGMNTEAFF.